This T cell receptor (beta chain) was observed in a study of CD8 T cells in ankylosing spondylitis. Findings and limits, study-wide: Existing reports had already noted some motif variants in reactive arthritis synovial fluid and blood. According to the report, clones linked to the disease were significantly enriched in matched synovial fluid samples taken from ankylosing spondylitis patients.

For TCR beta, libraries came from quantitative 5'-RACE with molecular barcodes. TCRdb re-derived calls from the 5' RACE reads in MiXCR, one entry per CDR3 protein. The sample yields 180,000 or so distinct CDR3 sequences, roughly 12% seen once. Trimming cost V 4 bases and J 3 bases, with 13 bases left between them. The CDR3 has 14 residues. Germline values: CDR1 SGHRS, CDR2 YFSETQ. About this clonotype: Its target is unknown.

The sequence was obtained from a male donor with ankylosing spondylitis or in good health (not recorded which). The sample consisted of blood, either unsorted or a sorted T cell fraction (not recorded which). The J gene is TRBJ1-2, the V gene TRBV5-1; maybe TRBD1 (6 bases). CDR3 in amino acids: CASSRDRTDYGYTF. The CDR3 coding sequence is TGCGCCAGCAGCAGAGACAGGACGGACTATGGCTACACCTTC.